This TCR beta chain was captured in a study of OX40 agonist ivuxolimab in advanced cancers. Study as a whole: The group had a mean age of approximately 60 years, ranged from about 23 to 79, and was 82.7% male. Overall study findings and caveats: Clonal expansion from baseline to week 6 occurred in both CD4+ and CD8+ T cells.

TCRdb's table, derived via immunoSEQ multiplex PCR, lists solely in-frame clones and lacks some. This sample yields roughly 10,000 clones, of which less than 90% are seen a single time; 9.5% to 15% belongs to the top ten. As to this clone: What it binds is unknown.

CDR3 length equals 16 residues. V was clipped by 3 bases and J by 0 bases, with 13 bases between them. In germline, CDR1 is SGDLS, CDR2 YYNGEE. This sequence joins TRBV9 and TRBJ1-3, with a weak D call TRBD1 (5 bases). The TCR originated in an adult with an advanced solid tumor such as melanoma, head and neck, liver or kidney cancer. Material: CD4+ or CD8+ T cells sorted from blood, obtained in a trial of the OX40 agonist ivuxolimab. The CDR3 coding sequence is TGTGCCAGCAGCGCGGGGACGCTTACCTCTGGAAACACCATATATTTT. Translation: CASSAGTLTSGNTIYF.